This is a list of T cell receptor beta chains from one sample in a study of T cell changes during pregnancy in multiple sclerosis. The assay was immunoSEQ multiplex PCR, and TCRdb's table has in-frame clones only and misses some. The sample yields approximately 100,000 clones, 90% to 95% seen once. The sample in question was peripheral blood, obtained before pregnancy. These TCRs come from a female donor with multiple sclerosis, enrolled in a pregnancy study. Both conserved end residues are part of each CDR3.

J gene | V gene | CDR3 protein
TRBJ1-2 | TRBV28 | CASSLFNRRGQGYTF
TRBJ1-2 | TRBV5-5 | CASSARVWSDYGYTF
TRBJ2-1 | TRBV5-5 | CASSPLAGSYNEQFF
TRBJ2-3 | TRBV9 | CASSAALSTDTQYF
TRBJ2-2 | TRBV19 | CASSIRPNTGELFF
TRBJ1-1 | TRBV27 | CASRNRGNTEAFF
TRBJ1-5 | TRBV6-5 | CASSQGGQPQHF
TRBJ2-3 | TRBV9 | CASSPGLAGTNTQYF
TRBJ2-6 | TRBV19 | CASRPSRAGSGANVLTF
TRBJ2-1 | TRBV7-9 | CASSLIGHVEQFF
TRBJ1-1 | TRBV4-2 | CASSQESGGTGPEAFF
TRBJ1-5 | TRBV6-1 | CASSAKRGGDQPQHF
TRBJ2-3 | TRBV7-6 | CASSSTGGGTDTQYF
TRBJ1-3 | TRBV5-3 | CARPTGGVSSGNTIYF
TRBJ2-3 | TRBV5-5 | CASSLVPSGPDTQYF
TRBJ2-3 | TRBV27 | CASSLHKGVRGTDTQYF
TRBJ2-7 | TRBV30 | CAWRGQGARYEQYF
TRBJ1-2 | TRBV5-1 | CASSFGTDYGYTF
TRBJ1-1 | TRBV11-2 | CASSFLGGGQGGTEAFF
TRBJ1-5 | TRBV30 | CAWSEAQGIANQPQHF
TRBJ1-2 | TRBV6-6 | CASSLPRDRAFRGYTF
TRBJ2-6 | TRBV5-4 | CASSPSGANVLTF
TRBJ1-1 | TRBV7-8 | CASSLAGVLIEAFF
TRBJ2-3 | TRBV6-6 | CASSHSGASTDTQYF
TRBJ2-7 | TRBV2 | CASSDKGLASYEQYF
TRBJ2-7 | TRBV11-2 | CASSLDRHPSYEQYF
TRBJ1-1 | TRBV19 | CASSMIIRGNTEAFF
TRBJ2-2 | TRBV18 | CASSLNRQGPSNTGELFF
TRBJ2-7 | TRBV18 | CASSPRTSGFPYEQYF
TRBJ1-1 | TRBV29-1 | CSVASLNEAFF
TRBJ2-5 | TRBV18 | CASSLSSGTGVRETQYF
TRBJ2-3 | TRBV10-3 | CATRQGLNVNTQYF
TRBJ1-1 | TRBV29-1 | CSVATGTATEAFF
TRBJ2-6 | TRBV5-1 | CASSLTDRARSGANVLTF
TRBJ1-5 | TRBV7-2 | CASSPRGNQPQHF
TRBJ1-4 | TRBV4-2 | CASSQDGTGHINEKLFF
TRBJ2-2 | TRBV11-2 | CASSPLGGAAGELFF
TRBJ2-7 | TRBV28 | CASSLQGLPSYEQYF
TRBJ2-7 | TRBV18 | CASSPPFSSYEQYF
TRBJ2-7 | TRBV4-1 | CASSQDRGDYEQYF
TRBJ2-5 | TRBV7-2 | CASSLALASGSETQYF
TRBJ2-7 | TRBV7-3 | CASSLHPLRTGYSYEQYF
TRBJ2-3 | TRBV19 | CASSIGGILDTQYF
TRBJ1-1 | TRBV18 | CASSPRGATEAFF
TRBJ1-2 | TRBV30 | CAWSWDREYGYTF
TRBJ1-2 | TRBV5-4 | CASSFGGLRYGYTF
TRBJ2-7 | TRBV27 | CASSFREAAYEQYF
TRBJ2-5 | TRBV15 | CATSRDLQETQYF
TRBJ2-5 | TRBV30 | CAWSVASGGIRETQYF
TRBJ2-1 | TRBV10-1 | CASSALDRVYNEQFF
TRBJ2-7 | TRBV5-5 | CASSLGLAATYEQYF
TRBJ1-1 | TRBV5-6 | CASILRGPGWVNTEAFF
TRBJ2-1 | TRBV19 | CASSERASGRANNYNEQFF
TRBJ2-7 | TRBV19 | CASSQVGTGVSEQYF
TRBJ2-7 | TRBV7-2 | CASSLGTGLEQYF